This TCR beta chain is drawn from a study of glioma-infiltrating T cells. Study results and caveats: Only very few CDR3 sequences appeared in both tissue and blood. Tissue-blood divergence was below expectation in non-neoplastic patients, above in gliomas.

Amplification of TCR alpha and beta CDR3 regions from RNA used iRepertoire nested multiplex PCR. One-step reverse transcription and amplification started from approximately 100-400 ng of tissue mRNA or PBMC total RNA. Via MiXCR, TCRdb re-called the multiplex PCR reads, giving one row per CDR3 protein. This sample carries around 190,000 distinct CDR3 sequences, roughly 32% of them seen once, and the ten largest clones take 20% to 25%. Germline CDR1 GTSNPN, CDR2 SVGIG (reference sequence). With V trimmed by 0 bases and J by 1 base, 0 bases remained unmatched. The CDR3 extends over 14 amino acids. A word on this clonotype: Its cognate antigen is unknown.

J is TRBJ2-7 and V is TRBV30, with 10 positions matching TRBD2. The receptor's source is a human donor with low-grade glioma or glioblastoma, undergoing nonglioma brain surgery, or in good health (not recorded which). Specimen: glioma tissue, nonneoplastic brain tissue, or PBMCs (not recorded which). The CDR3 DNA is TGTGCCTGGAGTGTACTAGCGGGGTCCTACGAGCAGTACTTC. This sequence encodes CAWSVLAGSYEQYF.